The rows below give T cell receptor beta chains drawn from one sample of a study of blood T cell repertoires in COVID-19. Profiled with immunoSEQ multiplex PCR; TCRdb holds only in-frame clones, not every one. The sample includes around 430,000 clones, approximately 87% of them seen just once. Sequencing was done on a sample of PBMCs or T cells enriched from blood (not recorded which). These receptors were obtained from a woman between 50 and 59 years old who had recovered from COVID-19. Both conserved end residues are part of each CDR3. Each record gives: clone size, D gene, V gene, J gene, CDR3 DNA, CDR3 protein. D genes are given only for firm matches. Some rows mark clone size as missing; the rest say once, few, many or name a class of expanded clone.

clone_size: NA
d_call: TRBD1
v_call: TRBV6-1
j_call: TRBJ1-2
cdr3_nt: TGTGCCAGCAGTGAAGTGGGACAGATATATGGCTACACCTTC
cdr3_aa: CASSEVGQIYGYTF

clone_size: NA
d_call: TRBD1
v_call: TRBV28
j_call: TRBJ2-7
cdr3_nt: TGTGCCAGCAGTATGTGGGACAGTGTCAAATACGAGCAGTACTTC
cdr3_aa: CASSMWDSVKYEQYF

clone_size: NA
d_call: TRBD1
v_call: TRBV3-1/TRBV3-2
j_call: TRBJ1-3
cdr3_nt: TGTGCCAGCAGCCGCTGGAACAGGGGAACAAACACCATATATTTT
cdr3_aa: CASSRWNRGTNTIYF

clone_size: once
d_call: TRBD1
v_call: TRBV19
j_call: TRBJ1-1
cdr3_nt: TGTGCCAGTAGTATGGTCGGATTGGGCAGGGGGCGGAACACTGAAGCTTTCTTT
cdr3_aa: CASSMVGLGRGRNTEAFF

clone_size: NA
d_call: TRBD1
v_call: TRBV11-2
j_call: TRBJ1-1
cdr3_nt: TGTGCCAGCAGCTCGGACAGGTTGCACACTGAAGCTTTCTTT
cdr3_aa: CASSSDRLHTEAFF

clone_size: NA
d_call: TRBD1
v_call: TRBV6-2/TRBV6-3
j_call: TRBJ1-1
cdr3_nt: TGTGCCAGCAGTTACGGACAGGGTATAAGTACTGAAGCTTTCTTT
cdr3_aa: CASSYGQGISTEAFF

clone_size: NA
d_call: NA
v_call: TRBV19
j_call: TRBJ1-2
cdr3_nt: TGTGCCAGTGGGGCCAATCTTATATATGGCTACACCTTC
cdr3_aa: CASGANLIYGYTF

clone_size: NA
d_call: TRBD2
v_call: TRBV27
j_call: TRBJ2-1
cdr3_nt: TGTGCCAGCACGACTAGCGGGGGTTACAATGAGCAGTTCTTC
cdr3_aa: CASTTSGGYNEQFF

clone_size: NA
d_call: NA
v_call: TRBV7-8
j_call: TRBJ2-7
cdr3_nt: TGTGCCAGCAGCTTTGGCAGGGACGAGCAGTACTTC
cdr3_aa: CASSFGRDEQYF

clone_size: NA
d_call: TRBD1
v_call: TRBV7-9
j_call: TRBJ1-2
cdr3_nt: TGTGCCAGCAGCTTGCCCCCTTACAGGGGGACTTATGGCTACACCTTC
cdr3_aa: CASSLPPYRGTYGYTF

clone_size: NA
d_call: TRBD1
v_call: TRBV4-3
j_call: TRBJ1-4
cdr3_nt: TGCGCCAGCAGCCAAGATTTCGGGACAGTCCTCTTCGAGGATGAAAAACTGTTTTTT
cdr3_aa: CASSQDFGTVLFEDEKLFF

clone_size: NA
d_call: TRBD1
v_call: TRBV23-1
j_call: TRBJ1-4
cdr3_nt: TGCGCCAGCAGTCATTCTGACAGGGGACCCCAGGTGGGTGAAAAACTGTTTTTT
cdr3_aa: CASSHSDRGPQVGEKLFF

clone_size: NA
d_call: NA
v_call: TRBV12-1
j_call: TRBJ1-4
cdr3_nt: TGTGCCAGCAGCCCGCAGGGGATTGGTGAAAAACTGTTTTTT
cdr3_aa: CASSPQGIGEKLFF

clone_size: NA
d_call: TRBD2
v_call: TRBV5-1
j_call: TRBJ2-5
cdr3_nt: TGCGCCAGCAGTTCAAGCGGGGGGCCGAGAGAGACCCAGTACTTC
cdr3_aa: CASSSSGGPRETQYF

clone_size: NA
d_call: TRBD1
v_call: TRBV7-2
j_call: TRBJ1-2
cdr3_nt: TGTGCCAGCAGGGAGGTGGTGGGGACAGGGTATGGCTACACCTTC
cdr3_aa: CASREVVGTGYGYTF

clone_size: few
d_call: TRBD1
v_call: TRBV12-3/TRBV12-4
j_call: TRBJ1-4
cdr3_nt: TGTGCCAGCCAAGGACAGGGTTCTGAAAAACTGTTTTTT
cdr3_aa: CASQGQGSEKLFF

clone_size: NA
d_call: NA
v_call: TRBV7-2
j_call: TRBJ2-1
cdr3_nt: TGTGCCAGCACCTTTGATTATCCGGGGGGCGTGAGGCACAATGAGCAGTTCTTC
cdr3_aa: CASTFDYPGGVRHNEQFF

clone_size: few
d_call: TRBD1
v_call: TRBV18
j_call: TRBJ1-2
cdr3_nt: TGTGCCAGCTCACCAGGGTCCTGGACAGGGCTTGAATATGGCTACACCTTC
cdr3_aa: CASSPGSWTGLEYGYTF

clone_size: NA
d_call: NA
v_call: TRBV5-1
j_call: TRBJ2-2
cdr3_nt: TGCGCCAGCAGCTTGGAGGCGGGGGCGTCCACCGGGGAGCTGTTTTTT
cdr3_aa: CASSLEAGASTGELFF

clone_size: NA
d_call: TRBD1
v_call: TRBV9
j_call: TRBJ1-1
cdr3_nt: TGTGCCAGCAGCGTAGTGGGGACAGAAAACACTGAAGCTTTCTTT
cdr3_aa: CASSVVGTENTEAFF

clone_size: NA
d_call: NA
v_call: TRBV15
j_call: TRBJ1-2
cdr3_nt: TGTGCCACCAGCAGAGATAGAGTCGGGTACACCTTC
cdr3_aa: CATSRDRVGYTF

clone_size: once
d_call: TRBD1
v_call: TRBV4-3
j_call: TRBJ1-1
cdr3_nt: TGCGCCAGCAGCCCCCTCGGGACAGGGGGCGAGGGGAACACTGAAGCTTTCTTT
cdr3_aa: CASSPLGTGGEGNTEAFF

clone_size: once
d_call: NA
v_call: TRBV5-6
j_call: TRBJ1-1
cdr3_nt: TGTGCCAGCAGCTTTGCAGGGTTCACTGAAGCTTTCTTT
cdr3_aa: CASSFAGFTEAFF

clone_size: NA
d_call: NA
v_call: TRBV3-1/TRBV3-2
j_call: TRBJ2-7
cdr3_nt: TGTGCCAGCAGGCCGGGAGTCTACTCCTACGAGCAGTACTTC
cdr3_aa: CASRPGVYSYEQYF

clone_size: once
d_call: NA
v_call: TRBV9
j_call: TRBJ1-2
cdr3_nt: TGTGCCAGCAGCGGATATGGACAGCAATATGGCTACACCTTC
cdr3_aa: CASSGYGQQYGYTF

clone_size: NA
d_call: NA
v_call: TRBV3-1/TRBV3-2
j_call: TRBJ2-7
cdr3_nt: TGTGCCAGCAGCCCCATTCGGGCCCTATCGGGGTACGAGCAGTACTTC
cdr3_aa: CASSPIRALSGYEQYF

clone_size: NA
d_call: NA
v_call: TRBV7-9
j_call: TRBJ1-3
cdr3_nt: TGTGCCAGCAGCAGCACGATGATCTTCTCTGGAAACACCATATATTTT
cdr3_aa: CASSSTMIFSGNTIYF